One sample yielded the 5 T cell receptor beta chains listed below, sequenced in a study of patients and donors after allogeneic stem cell transplantation. TCRdb processed the RT-PCR reads anew with MiXCR; each CDR3 protein has one entry. Of approximately 150,000 distinct CDR3 sequences detected, about two fifths appear once; the ten largest clones hold approximately 50%. Sequenced: blood, either unsorted or a sorted T cell fraction (not recorded which). These receptors all come from a human donor who was either an allogeneic HSCT recipient or a stem cell or donor lymphocyte infusion donor (not recorded which). It is not recorded whose cells these are; they may come from a transplant donor.

On this clonotype: At one of its ends the junction is not consistent with the germline gene, which may arise from a read error. The V gene is TRBV4-1, the J gene TRBJ1-2; D remains unclear. This CDR3 spans 14 amino acids. CDR1 and CDR2 (germline): MGHRA, YSYEKL. The chain's CDR3 is CASTQHGIGYGYTF. The CDR3 nucleotides read TGCGCCAGCACCCAACACGGAATTGGCTATGGCTACACCTTC.

The chain combines TRBV3-1 with TRBJ1-4; a possible D gene is TRBD1 (5 bases). The length of the CDR3 is 14 residues. Between the trimmed V and J ends, which lost 1 base and 10 bases, there was a span of 13 bases. Germline V gives CDR1 LGHDT, CDR2 YNNKEL (reference sequence). The CDR3 region has the DNA TGTGCCAGCAGCCAAGTAGACGGGGGAGGAAAACTGTTTTTT. Its translation is CASSQVDGGGKLFF.

The sample holds a few counts of this clonotype. The chain carries TRBV12-3 or TRBV12-4 and TRBJ1-5, with a possible D match to TRBD1 (5 bases). The V end was cut by 6 bases, the J end by 7 bases, with 10 bases between. The CDR3 consists of 12 residues. This CDR3 is CASRPTGQPQHF. The CDR3 DNA sequence: TGTGCCAGCAGACCAACAGGCCAGCCCCAGCATTTT.

This clonotype was recorded only once. The chain joins TRBV20-1 to TRBJ1-5; D may be TRBD1 (5 bases). The ends were cut back, 6 bases at V and 0 bases at J, with 12 bases in the middle. This CDR3 region has 14 residues. Germline lookup yields CDR1 DFQATT and CDR2 SNEGSKA (reference sequence). CDR3 DNA sequence: TGCAGTGCAAGGGGACCTTATAGCAATCAGCCCCAGCATTTT. Protein: CSARGPYSNQPQHF.

This clonotype was seen more than once but under ten times. The CDR3 DNA sequence: TGTGCCAGCAGCCGAGAGACGGACATCTATGGCTACACCTTC. Amino acids: CASSRETDIYGYTF. This chain links TRBV4-2 with TRBJ1-2; TRBD1 is a possible D gene (5 bases). Germline values: CDR1 LGHNA, CDR2 YNFKEQ. With 4 bases removed from V and 4 bases from J, the gap between germline ends came to 13 bases. The CDR3 has 14 amino acids.